What follows are 20 T cell receptor beta chains derived from one specimen sequenced in a study of blood T cell repertoires in COVID-19. Assay used: immunoSEQ multiplex PCR; TCRdb lists only in-frame clones, some missing. Among some 190,000 clones listed, over 80% were seen once. The sequenced sample was peripheral blood. These receptors all come from an older woman with COVID-19, enrolled during active disease.

This chain links TRBV3-1 (or the pseudogene TRBV3-2) with TRBJ2-1; 7 bases are shared with TRBD1. Germline loops: CDR1 LGHDT, CDR2 YNNKEL (reference sequence). The V segment lost 0 bases and the J segment 7 bases; nucleotides outside the gene matches: 6. This CDR3 contains 15 residues. CDR3 coding DNA: TGTGCCAGCAGCCAAGAAGGGGGCGTTAGGAATGAGCAGTTCTTC. Its protein is CASSQEGGVRNEQFF.

This clone has a handful of counts. The V call is TRBV7-9, the J call TRBJ2-3, with 10 nucleotides matching TRBD2. CDR3 length: 18 amino acids. V gave up 5 bases and J gave up 3 bases; unmatched junction bases: 14. From germline, CDR1 is SEHNR and CDR2 FQNEAQ (reference sequence). The CDR3 sequence is CASSPTSGGALVTDTQYF. CDR3 DNA: TGTGCCAGCAGCCCCACCAGCGGGGGGGCCTTAGTGACAGATACGCAGTATTTT.

The chain couples TRBV28 to TRBJ2-3; 8 bases map to TRBD1. Germline loops: CDR1 MDHEN, CDR2 SYDVKM. Trimming at V came to 5 bases and at J to 2 bases, leaving 6 bases not matched to a gene. The CDR3 length is 15 residues. Written as DNA, the CDR3 is TGTGCCAGCAGTCCCTGGGACAGGTACACAGATACGCAGTATTTT. Encoded protein: CASSPWDRYTDTQYF.

The chain has TRBV11-2 and TRBJ1-2, with 10 bases aligning to TRBD1. V was pared by 5 bases and J by 6 bases, with 9 bases of the junction left unmatched. The germline V gene has CDR1 SGHAT and CDR2 FQNNGV. The CDR3 is made up of 15 amino acids. For the CDR3, the DNA is TGTGCCAGCAGCCCTAATAGGGGACAGGGGCATGGCTACACCTTC. Translated, it gives CASSPNRGQGHGYTF.

The count of this clone is one. CDR3 in amino acids: CASRDRGRAFF. Written as DNA, the CDR3 is TGTGCCAGCAGAGACAGGGGCAGGGCTTTCTTT. V gene TRBV12-3 or TRBV12-4 combines with J gene TRBJ1-1; TRBD1 agrees at 8 bases. This CDR3 comprises 11 residues. V was pared by 6 bases and J by 11 bases, with 5 bases of the junction left unmatched.

In this sample, this clone turned up once. CDR3: CASSEAAARLAGESSYNEQFF. The CDR3 DNA follows: TGTGCCAGCAGTGAAGCCGCGGCAAGACTAGCGGGGGAGAGCTCCTACAATGAGCAGTTCTTC. The gene calls are TRBV6-1 and TRBJ2-1; the match to TRBD2 covers 12 bases. Germline CDR1 MNHNS, CDR2 SASEGT. The V and J ends lost 0 bases and 0 bases, in that order; junction bases with no gene match: 12. CDR3 length: 21 residues.

The V and J genes are TRBV10-3 and TRBJ2-5, with 7 bases aligning to TRBD1. CDR1 is ENHRY and CDR2 is SYGVKD in the germline V gene. The CDR3 loop spans 13 amino acids. The trim removed 4 bases at V and 5 bases at J, leaving 4 bases unmatched. CDR3 residues: CAISGQGMETQYF. CDR3 bases: TGTGCCATCAGTGGACAGGGAATGGAGACCCAGTACTTC.

Notes on this clone: Additional DNA sequences in this sample encode the identical CDR3. This sequence joins TRBV29-1 and TRBJ1-1; possibly TRBD1 for D (6 bases). Per the germline V gene, CDR1 is SQVTM and CDR2 is ANQGSEA. V was trimmed by 4 bases and J by 4 bases, leaving 7 bases between them. The CDR3 runs 11 residues. This chain's CDR3 is CSVGGGTEAFF. Here the CDR3 DNA reads TGCAGCGTTGGAGGGGGCACTGAAGCTTTCTTT.

This clone was detected only a few times. The chain employs TRBV5-1 and TRBJ2-4, with 9 bases fitting TRBD1. Germline V gene sequence: CDR1 SGHRS, CDR2 YFSETQ. The V and J ends lost 5 bases and 5 bases, in that order; junction bases with no gene match: 11. The CDR3 spans 16 residues. The CDR3 DNA reads as TGCGCCAGCAGACCACCTGACAGGGGGTTTGAAAACATTCAGTACTTC. Translation gives CASRPPDRGFENIQYF.

This chain joins TRBV3-1 (or the pseudogene TRBV3-2) and TRBJ2-7; TRBD2 agrees at 7 bases. Germline V gives CDR1 LGHDT, CDR2 YNNKEL (reference sequence). The CDR3 spans 16 residues. V gave up 0 bases and J gave up 2 bases; unmatched junction bases: 7. The CDR3 DNA reads TGTGCCAGCAGCCAAGATCTAAGGACTAGTGCCTACGAGCAGTACTTC. Protein: CASSQDLRTSAYEQYF.

In its sample, this clone was seen once. This chain connects TRBV5-6 to TRBJ2-1; 11 bases are a match to TRBD2. Trimming cost V 4 bases and J 4 bases; bases outside gene matches: 4. This CDR3 contains 15 residues. Looked up from germline, CDR1 is SGHDT and CDR2 is YYEEEE. CDR3 amino acids: CASSVAGGLYNEQFF. As DNA, the CDR3 is TGTGCCAGCAGCGTAGCGGGAGGGCTTTACAATGAGCAGTTCTTC.

This clone has just a few counts. The rearrangement uses TRBV5-6 and TRBJ1-1; D remains ambiguous. Trimming took 2 bases from V and 2 from J, leaving 10 bases between them. Looked up from germline, CDR1 is SGHDT and CDR2 is YYEEEE. The CDR3 totals 14 residues. CDR3 region: CASSFGGSNTEAFF. The DNA of the CDR3 is TGTGCCAGCAGCTTTGGAGGGTCCAACACTGAAGCTTTCTTT.

The rearrangement links TRBV9 to TRBJ2-7, with D unclear. The CDR3 length is 16 residues. Germline V lookup: CDR1 SGDLS, CDR2 YYNGEE. Between the trimmed V and J ends, which lost 2 bases and 0 bases, there was a span of 15 bases. CDR3 sequence reads: CASSVSEARSSYEQYF. DNA of the CDR3: TGTGCCAGCAGCGTTAGTGAGGCAAGGAGCTCCTACGAGCAGTACTTC.

The V gene is TRBV5-1, the J gene TRBJ2-4; D is perhaps TRBD1 (5 bases). Trimming left V 0 bases short and J 4 bases short, with 5 bases between. Germline V CDR1 and CDR2: SGHRS, YFSETQ. The CDR3 is made up of 13 amino acids. CDR3 sequence (DNA): TGCGCCAGCAGCTTGGGACAGAAAAACATTCAGTACTTC. Protein sequence: CASSLGQKNIQYF.

This clone appeared once. CDR3 region: CASSPRIQETQYF. The CDR3 nucleotides read TGTGCCAGCAGTCCGCGGATCCAAGAGACCCAGTACTTC. The rearrangement links TRBV6-5 to TRBJ2-5; D unresolved. Germline-derived CDR1 and CDR2 are MNHEY and SVGAGI. V was shortened by 5 bases and J by 1 base, with 8 bases between the two germline ends. CDR3 length: 13 amino acids.

This sequence joins TRBV6-2 or TRBV6-3 and TRBJ2-7; 9 bases are a match to TRBD2. Germline V lookup: CDR1 MNHEY, CDR2 SVGEGT. The ends lost 6 bases at V and 2 bases at J; junction bases unmatched: 8. The CDR3 consists of 15 residues. CDR3 sequence: CASSLLAGTPYEQYV. The CDR3 DNA follows: TGTGCCAGCAGCCTTCTAGCGGGGACCCCCTACGAGCAGTACGTC.

The chain uses TRBV7-3 and TRBJ1-6, with 8 bases identical to TRBD1. J was trimmed by 7 bases and V by 4 bases; bases with no gene match: 3. The CDR3 covers 14 residues. Germline CDR1 and CDR2: SGHTA and FQGTGA. CDR3 protein: CASSYGQGNSPLHF. CDR3 nucleotides: TGTGCCAGCAGCTATGGACAGGGAAATTCACCCCTCCACTTT.

The chain combines TRBV28 with TRBJ2-1; TRBD2 might be the D (6 bases). Germline V CDR1 and CDR2: MDHEN, SYDVKM. This CDR3 spans 14 amino acids. The V and J ends lost 6 bases and 4 bases respectively, with 13 bases between them. Here the CDR3 DNA reads TGTGCCAGCAGCCCCCGGGAGCGATACAATGAGCAGTTCTTC. It is translated as CASSPRERYNEQFF. The full variable domain, rest sourced from reference TRBV28 and TRBJ2-1, is DVKVTQSSRYLVKRTGEKVFLECVQDMDHENMFWYRQDPGLGLRLIYFSYDVKMKEKGDIPEGYSVSREKKERFSLILESASTNQTSMYLCASSPRERYNEQFFGPGTRLTVL.

The genes are TRBV5-5 and TRBJ1-5, with D perhaps TRBD1 (6 bases). Deletions cut 4 bases from V and 6 bases from J, with 14 bases between. Germline CDR1 and CDR2: SGHKS and YYEKEE (reference sequence). CDR3 length: 14 amino acids. The CDR3 DNA is TGTGCCAGCAGCCCTGAACAGGGTACTCAGCCCCAGCATTTT. This gives the protein CASSPEQGTQPQHF.

The CDR3 reads CASSRGKLANTGELFF. The CDR3 nucleotides read TGTGCCAGCAGCAGGGGGAAGCTCGCGAACACCGGGGAGCTGTTTTTT. The chain carries TRBV27 and TRBJ2-2; 7 nucleotides match TRBD1. The CDR3 covers 16 residues. CDR1 is MNHEY, CDR2 SMNVEV, per germline (reference sequence). The J segment lost 0 bases and the V segment lost 6 bases, leaving 7 bases of the junction unmatched.